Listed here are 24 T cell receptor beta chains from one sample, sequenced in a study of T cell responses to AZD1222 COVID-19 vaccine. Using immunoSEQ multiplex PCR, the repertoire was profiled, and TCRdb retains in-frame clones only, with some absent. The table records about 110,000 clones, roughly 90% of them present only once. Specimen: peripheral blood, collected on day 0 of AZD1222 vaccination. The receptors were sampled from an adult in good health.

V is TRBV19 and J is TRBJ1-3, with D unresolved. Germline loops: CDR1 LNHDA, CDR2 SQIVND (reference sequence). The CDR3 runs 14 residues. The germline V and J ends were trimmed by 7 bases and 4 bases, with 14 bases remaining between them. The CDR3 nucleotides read TGTGCCAGTACACGGACGGCTTCGGGAAACACCATATATTTT. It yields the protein CASTRTASGNTIYF.

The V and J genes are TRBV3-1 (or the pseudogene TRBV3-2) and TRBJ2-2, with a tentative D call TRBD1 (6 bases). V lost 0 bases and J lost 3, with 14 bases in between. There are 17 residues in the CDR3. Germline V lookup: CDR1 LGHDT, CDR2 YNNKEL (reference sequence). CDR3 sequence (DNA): TGTGCCAGCAGCCAAGACAGGGGAAATTGGTACACCGGGGAGCTGTTTTTT. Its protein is CASSQDRGNWYTGELFF.

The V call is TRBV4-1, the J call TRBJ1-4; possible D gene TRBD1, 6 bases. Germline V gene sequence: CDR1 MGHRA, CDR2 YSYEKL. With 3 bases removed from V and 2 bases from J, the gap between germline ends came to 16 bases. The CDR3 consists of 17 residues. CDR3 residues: CASSQPKTGRTNEKLFF. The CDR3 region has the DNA TGCGCCAGCAGCCAGCCCAAAACAGGGAGGACTAATGAAAAACTGTTTTTT.

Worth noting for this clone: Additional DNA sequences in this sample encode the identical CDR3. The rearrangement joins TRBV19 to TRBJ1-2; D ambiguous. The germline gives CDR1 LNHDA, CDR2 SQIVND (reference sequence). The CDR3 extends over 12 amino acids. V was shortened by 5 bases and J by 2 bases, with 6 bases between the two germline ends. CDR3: CASSRQNYGYTF. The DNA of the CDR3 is TGTGCCAGTAGTCGCCAGAACTATGGCTACACCTTC.

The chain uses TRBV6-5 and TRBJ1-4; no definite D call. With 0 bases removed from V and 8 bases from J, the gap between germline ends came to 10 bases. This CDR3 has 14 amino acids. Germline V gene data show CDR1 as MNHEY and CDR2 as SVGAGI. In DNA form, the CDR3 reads TGTGCCAGCAGTTACTCAGGGTCAACCGAAAAACTGTTTTTT. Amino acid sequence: CASSYSGSTEKLFF.

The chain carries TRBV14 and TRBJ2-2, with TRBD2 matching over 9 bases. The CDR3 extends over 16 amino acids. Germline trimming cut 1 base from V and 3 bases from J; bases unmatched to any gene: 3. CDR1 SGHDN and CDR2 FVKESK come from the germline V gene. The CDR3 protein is CASSQVAGVDTGELFF. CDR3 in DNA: TGTGCCAGCAGCCAAGTAGCGGGAGTCGACACCGGGGAGCTGTTTTTT.

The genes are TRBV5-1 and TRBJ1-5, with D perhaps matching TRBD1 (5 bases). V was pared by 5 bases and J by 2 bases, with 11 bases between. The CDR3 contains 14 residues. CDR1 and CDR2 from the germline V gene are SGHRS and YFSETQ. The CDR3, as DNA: TGCGCCAGCAGTCCAGGGAATGGCAATCAGCCCCAGCATTTT. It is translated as CASSPGNGNQPQHF.

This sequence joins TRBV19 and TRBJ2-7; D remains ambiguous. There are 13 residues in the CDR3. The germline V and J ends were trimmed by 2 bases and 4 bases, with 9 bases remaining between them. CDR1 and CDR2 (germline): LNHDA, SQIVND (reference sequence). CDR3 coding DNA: TGTGCCAGTAGTATATCGGCAGATTACGAGCAGTACTTC. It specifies CASSISADYEQYF. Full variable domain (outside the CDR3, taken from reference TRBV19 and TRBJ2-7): DGGITQSPKYLFRKEGQNVTLSCEQNLNHDAMYWYRQDPGQGLRLIYYSQIVNDFQKGDIAEGYSVSREKKESFPLTVTSAQKNPTAFYLCASSISADYEQYFGPGTRLTVT.

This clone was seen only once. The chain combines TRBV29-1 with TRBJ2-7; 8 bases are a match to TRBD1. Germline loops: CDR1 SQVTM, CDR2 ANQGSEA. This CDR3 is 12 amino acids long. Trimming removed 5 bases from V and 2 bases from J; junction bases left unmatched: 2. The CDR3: CSVQGATYEQYF. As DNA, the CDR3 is TGCAGCGTTCAGGGGGCCACCTACGAGCAGTACTTC.

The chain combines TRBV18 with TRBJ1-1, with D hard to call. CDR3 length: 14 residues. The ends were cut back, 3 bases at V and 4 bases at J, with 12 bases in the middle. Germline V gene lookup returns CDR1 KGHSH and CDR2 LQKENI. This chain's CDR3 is CASSPNREFTEAFF. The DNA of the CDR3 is TGTGCCAGCTCACCCAACCGGGAGTTCACTGAAGCTTTCTTT.

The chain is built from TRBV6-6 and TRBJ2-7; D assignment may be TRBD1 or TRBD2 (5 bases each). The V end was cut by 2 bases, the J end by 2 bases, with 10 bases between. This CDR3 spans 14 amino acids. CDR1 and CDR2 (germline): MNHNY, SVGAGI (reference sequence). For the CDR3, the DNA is TGTGCCAGCAGTTACGGGGACGGAGCCTACGAGCAGTACTTC. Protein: CASSYGDGAYEQYF.

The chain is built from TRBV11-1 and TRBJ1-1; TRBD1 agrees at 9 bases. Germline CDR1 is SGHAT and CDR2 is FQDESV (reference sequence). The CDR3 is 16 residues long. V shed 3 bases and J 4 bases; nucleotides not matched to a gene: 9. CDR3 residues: CASSLGQGGGRTEAFF. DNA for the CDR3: TGTGCCAGCAGCTTGGGACAGGGTGGTGGGCGCACTGAAGCTTTCTTT.

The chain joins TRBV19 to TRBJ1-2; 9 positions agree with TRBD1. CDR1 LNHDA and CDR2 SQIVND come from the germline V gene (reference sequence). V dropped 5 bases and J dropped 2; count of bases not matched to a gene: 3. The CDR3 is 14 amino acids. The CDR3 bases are TGTGCCAGTAGTGGCGACAGGGGGAACTATGGCTACACCTTC. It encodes CASSGDRGNYGYTF. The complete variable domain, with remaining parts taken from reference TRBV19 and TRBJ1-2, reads DGGITQSPKYLFRKEGQNVTLSCEQNLNHDAMYWYRQDPGQGLRLIYYSQIVNDFQKGDIAEGYSVSREKKESFPLTVTSAQKNPTAFYLCASSGDRGNYGYTFGSGTRLTVV.

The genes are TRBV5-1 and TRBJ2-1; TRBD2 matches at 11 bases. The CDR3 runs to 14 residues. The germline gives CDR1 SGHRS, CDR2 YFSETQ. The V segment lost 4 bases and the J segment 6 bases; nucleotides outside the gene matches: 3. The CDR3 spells CASSRGTSGNEQFF. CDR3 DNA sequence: TGCGCCAGCAGCCGCGGGACTAGCGGCAATGAGCAGTTCTTC.

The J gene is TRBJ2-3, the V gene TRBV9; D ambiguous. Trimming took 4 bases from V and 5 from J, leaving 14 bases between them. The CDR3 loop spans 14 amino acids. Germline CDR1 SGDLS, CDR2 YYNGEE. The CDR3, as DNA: TGTGCCAGCAGCCCGCAGATCCGGGTAGATACGCAGTATTTT. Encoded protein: CASSPQIRVDTQYF.

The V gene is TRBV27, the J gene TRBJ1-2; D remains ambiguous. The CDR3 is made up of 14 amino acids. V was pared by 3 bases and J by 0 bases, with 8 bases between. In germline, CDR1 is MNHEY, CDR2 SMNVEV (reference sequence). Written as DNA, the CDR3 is TGTGCCAGCAGTTTGGGTGGGGCTAACTATGGCTACACCTTC. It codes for CASSLGGANYGYTF.

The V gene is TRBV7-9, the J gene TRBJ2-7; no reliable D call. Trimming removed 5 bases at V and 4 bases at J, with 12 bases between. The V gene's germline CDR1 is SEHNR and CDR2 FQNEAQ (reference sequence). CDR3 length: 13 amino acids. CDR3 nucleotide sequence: TGTGCCAGCAGCGATGAAAGTCCGTACGAGCAGTACTTC. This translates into CASSDESPYEQYF.

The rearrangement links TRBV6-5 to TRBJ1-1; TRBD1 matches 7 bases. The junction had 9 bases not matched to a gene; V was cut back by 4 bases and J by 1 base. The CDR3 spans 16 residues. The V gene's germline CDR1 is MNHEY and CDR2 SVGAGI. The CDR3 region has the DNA TGTGCCAGCAGTTCTCTTCTAGGGGGCGCGAACACTGAAGCTTTCTTT. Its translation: CASSSLLGGANTEAFF.

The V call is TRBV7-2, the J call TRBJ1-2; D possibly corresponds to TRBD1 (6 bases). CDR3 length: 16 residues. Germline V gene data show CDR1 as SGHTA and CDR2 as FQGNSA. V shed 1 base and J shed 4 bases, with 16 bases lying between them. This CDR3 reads CASSLVPGRGGYGYTF. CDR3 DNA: TGTGCCAGCAGCTTAGTCCCCGGCAGGGGAGGCTATGGCTACACCTTC.

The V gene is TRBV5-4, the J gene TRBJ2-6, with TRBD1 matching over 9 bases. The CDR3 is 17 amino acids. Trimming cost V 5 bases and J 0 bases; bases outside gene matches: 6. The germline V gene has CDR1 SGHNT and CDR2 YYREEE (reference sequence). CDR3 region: CASRPGQGNSGANVLTF. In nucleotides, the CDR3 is TGTGCCAGCAGACCGGGACAGGGAAACTCTGGGGCCAACGTCCTGACTTTC.

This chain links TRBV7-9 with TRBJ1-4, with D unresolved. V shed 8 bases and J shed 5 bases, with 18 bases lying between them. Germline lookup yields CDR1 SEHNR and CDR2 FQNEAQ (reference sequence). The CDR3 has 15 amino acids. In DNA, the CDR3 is TGTGCCAGCGGCCTAGGACCGGGCGAAAATGAAAAACTGTTTTTT. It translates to CASGLGPGENEKLFF. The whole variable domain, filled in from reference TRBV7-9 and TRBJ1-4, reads DTGVSQNPRHKITKRGQNVTFRCDPISEHNRLYWYRQTLGQGPEFLTYFQNEAQLEKSRLLSDRFSAERPKGSFSTLEIQRTEQGDSAMYLCASGLGPGENEKLFFGSGTQLSVL.

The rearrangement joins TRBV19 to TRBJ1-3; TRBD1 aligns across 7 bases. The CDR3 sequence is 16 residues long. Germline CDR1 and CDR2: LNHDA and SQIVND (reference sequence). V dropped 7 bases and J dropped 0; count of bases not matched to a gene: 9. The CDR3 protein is CASTTGTVLSGNTIYF. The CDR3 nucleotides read TGTGCCAGTACCACCGGGACAGTCCTCTCTGGAAACACCATATATTTT. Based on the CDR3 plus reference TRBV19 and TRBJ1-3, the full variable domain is DGGITQSPKYLFRKEGQNVTLSCEQNLNHDAMYWYRQDPGQGLRLIYYSQIVNDFQKGDIAEGYSVSREKKESFPLTVTSAQKNPTAFYLCASTTGTVLSGNTIYFGEGSWLTVV.

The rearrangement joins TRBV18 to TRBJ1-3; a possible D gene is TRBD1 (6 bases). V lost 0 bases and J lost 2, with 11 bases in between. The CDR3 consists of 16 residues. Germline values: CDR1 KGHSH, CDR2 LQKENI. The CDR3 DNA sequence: TGTGCCAGCTCACCACCGAACAGGGTTCCTGGAAACACCATATATTTT. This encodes CASSPPNRVPGNTIYF.

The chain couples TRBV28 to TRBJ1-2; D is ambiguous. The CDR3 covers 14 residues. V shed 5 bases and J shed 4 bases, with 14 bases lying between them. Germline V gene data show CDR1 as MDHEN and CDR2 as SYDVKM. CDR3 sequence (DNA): TGTGCCAGCAGTAGCATCCGTTCTTCCTATGGCTACACCTTC. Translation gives CASSSIRSSYGYTF.